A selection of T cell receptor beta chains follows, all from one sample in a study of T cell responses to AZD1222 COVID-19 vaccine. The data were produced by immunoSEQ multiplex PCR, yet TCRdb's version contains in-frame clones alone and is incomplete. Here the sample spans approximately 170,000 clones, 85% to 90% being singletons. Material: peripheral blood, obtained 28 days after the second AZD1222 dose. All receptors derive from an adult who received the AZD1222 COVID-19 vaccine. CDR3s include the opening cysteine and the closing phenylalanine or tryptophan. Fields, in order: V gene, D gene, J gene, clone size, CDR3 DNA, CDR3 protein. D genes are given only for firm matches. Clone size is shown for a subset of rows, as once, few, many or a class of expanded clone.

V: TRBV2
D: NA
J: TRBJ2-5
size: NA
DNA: TGTGCCAGCAGTGTGAACCTCCAAGAGACCCAGTACTTC
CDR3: CASSVNLQETQYF

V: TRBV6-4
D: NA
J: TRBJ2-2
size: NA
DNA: TGTGCCAGCAGTGCGAACACCGGGGAGCTGTTTTTT
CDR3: CASSANTGELFF

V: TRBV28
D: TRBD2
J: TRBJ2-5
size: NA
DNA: TGTGCCAGCACCCCGACTAGCTCGGAGACCCAGTACTTC
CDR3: CASTPTSSETQYF

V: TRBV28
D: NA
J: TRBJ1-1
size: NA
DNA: TGTGCCAGCAGTTTAATCCAAAAGAACACTGAAGCTTTCTTT
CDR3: CASSLIQKNTEAFF

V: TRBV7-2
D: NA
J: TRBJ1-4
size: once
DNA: TGTGCCAGCAGCCCGACCTGGGCTAATGAAAAACTGTTTTTT
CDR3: CASSPTWANEKLFF

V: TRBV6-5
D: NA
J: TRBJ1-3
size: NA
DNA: TGTGCCAGCAGTTATAAAGGGGTGTCGGGAAACACCATATATTTT
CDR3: CASSYKGVSGNTIYF

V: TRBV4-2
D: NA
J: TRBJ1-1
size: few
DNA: TGTGCCAGCAGCCAAGCCCATGGGGGAGGGAACACTGAAGCTTTCTTT
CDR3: CASSQAHGGGNTEAFF

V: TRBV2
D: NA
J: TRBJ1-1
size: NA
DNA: TGTGCCAGCAGTGAAGCGCGGGAATCCACTGAAGCTTTCTTT
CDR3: CASSEARESTEAFF

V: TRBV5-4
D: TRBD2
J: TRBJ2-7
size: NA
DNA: TGTGCCAGCAGCGCCGGGACCCCGGGGGGTGTTGGAGAGCAGTACTTC
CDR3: CASSAGTPGGVGEQYF

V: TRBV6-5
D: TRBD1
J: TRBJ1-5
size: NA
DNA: TGTGCCAGCAGTTACTCTGTACAGGGGGGGCAGCCCCAGCATTTT
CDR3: CASSYSVQGGQPQHF

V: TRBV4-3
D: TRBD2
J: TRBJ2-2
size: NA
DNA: TGCGCCAGCAGCCGCGGGACTAGCGGGGGGCTTACCGGGGAGCTGTTTTTT
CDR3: CASSRGTSGGLTGELFF

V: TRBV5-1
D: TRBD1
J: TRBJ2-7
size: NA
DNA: TGCGCCAGCGGCGTGCTGCCAGGACAGGACGAGCAGTACTTC
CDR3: CASGVLPGQDEQYF

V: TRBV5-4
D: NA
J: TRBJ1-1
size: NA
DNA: TGTGCCAGCAGCTTGGGCGGCAGGGAGACTGAAGCTTTCTTT
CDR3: CASSLGGRETEAFF

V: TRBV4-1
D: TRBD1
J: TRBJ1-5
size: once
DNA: TGCGCCAGCAGCCACCGACAGGGGGCAAGGCAGCCCCAGCATTTT
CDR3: CASSHRQGARQPQHF

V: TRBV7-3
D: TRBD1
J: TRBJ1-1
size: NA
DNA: TGTGCCAGCAGCCGAACCGGGACAGGGGGCTCTCGGTACACTGAAGCTTTCTTT
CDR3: CASSRTGTGGSRYTEAFF

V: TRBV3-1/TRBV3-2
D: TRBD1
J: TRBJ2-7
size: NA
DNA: TGTGCCAGCAGCCAAATTCCGGGACAGAGCTACGAGCAGTACTTC
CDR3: CASSQIPGQSYEQYF

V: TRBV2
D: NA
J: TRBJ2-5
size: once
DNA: TGTGCCAGCAACGGACAGAGACAAGAGACCCAGTACTTC
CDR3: CASNGQRQETQYF

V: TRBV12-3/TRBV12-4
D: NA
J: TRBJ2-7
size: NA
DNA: TGTGCCAGCAGTTTTAGGGGCTACGAGCAGTACTTC
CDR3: CASSFRGYEQYF

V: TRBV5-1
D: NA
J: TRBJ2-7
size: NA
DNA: TGCGCCAGCAGCCGCGACGGGGGTTACTCCTACGAGCAGTACTTC
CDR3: CASSRDGGYSYEQYF

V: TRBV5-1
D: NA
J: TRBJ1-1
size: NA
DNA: TGCGCCAGCAGCTTCGGGGGAGGAGTGAACACTGAAGCTTTCTTT
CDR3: CASSFGGGVNTEAFF

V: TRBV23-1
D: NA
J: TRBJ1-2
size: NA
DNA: TGCGCCAGCAGGACAGCTGACTATGGCTACACCTTC
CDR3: CASRTADYGYTF

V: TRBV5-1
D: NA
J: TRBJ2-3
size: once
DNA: TGCGCCAGCAGCTCGGGGGTCCTTACGCAGTATTTT
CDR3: CASSSGVLTQYF

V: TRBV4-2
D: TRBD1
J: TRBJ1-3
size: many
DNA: TGTGCCAGCAGCCAAGGCGCCGGGACAGGGGGAGGCACCATATATTTT
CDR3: CASSQGAGTGGGTIYF

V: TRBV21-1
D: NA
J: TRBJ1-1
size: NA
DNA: TGTGCCAGCACGGGGGTTCCGTCTGTTTATGAAGCTTTCTTT
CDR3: CASTGVPSVYEAFF

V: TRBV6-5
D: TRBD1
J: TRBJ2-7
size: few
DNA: TGTGCCAGCTGGATATCGACAGGGATAGTCGACGAGCAGTACTTC
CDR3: CASWISTGIVDEQYF

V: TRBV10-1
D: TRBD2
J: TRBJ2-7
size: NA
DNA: TGCGCCAGCAGTGGGCAGGGACTAGCGGGGGACGAGCAGTACTTC
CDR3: CASSGQGLAGDEQYF